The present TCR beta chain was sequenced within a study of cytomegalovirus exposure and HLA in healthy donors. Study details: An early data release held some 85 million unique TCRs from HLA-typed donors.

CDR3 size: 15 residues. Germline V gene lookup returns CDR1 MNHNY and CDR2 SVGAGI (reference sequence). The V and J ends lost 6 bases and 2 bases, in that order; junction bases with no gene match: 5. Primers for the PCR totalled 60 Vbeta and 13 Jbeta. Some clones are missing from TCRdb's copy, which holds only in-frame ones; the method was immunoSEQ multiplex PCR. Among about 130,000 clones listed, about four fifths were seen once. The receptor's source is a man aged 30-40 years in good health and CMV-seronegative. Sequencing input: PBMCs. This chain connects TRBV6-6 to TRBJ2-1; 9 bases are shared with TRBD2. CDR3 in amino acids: CASRRLAETYNEQFF. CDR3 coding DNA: TGTGCCAGCAGAAGACTAGCGGAAACCTACAATGAGCAGTTCTTC.